This TCR beta chain derives from a study of blood T cell repertoires in COVID-19. Turning to the study itself: Samples taken during acute and convalescent COVID-19 were collected in the United States, Italy and Spain.

This clone has a single count. Clones were sequenced by immunoSEQ multiplex PCR, and TCRdb holds only the in-frame ones, with some missing. The sample carries 71,000 or so clones, approximately 80% recorded once. The V end was cut by 0 bases, the J end by 0 bases, with 10 bases between. The CDR3 extends over 16 amino acids. Germline CDR1 reads SGDLS; CDR2 reads YYNGEE. Sequenced material: peripheral blood. The rearrangement links TRBV9 to TRBJ2-1, with a possible D match to TRBD2 (6 bases). This sequence was found in a man in his 70s with acute or convalescent COVID-19. The CDR3, as DNA: TGTGCCAGCAGCGTAGCGACAGCGGGCTCCTACAATGAGCAGTTCTTC. It is translated as CASSVATAGSYNEQFF.